The clone carrying this T cell receptor (beta chain) was observed many times. What it binds is unknown. The V gene's germline CDR1 is SGHRS and CDR2 YFSETQ. Germline trimming cut 2 bases from V and 3 bases from J; bases unmatched to any gene: 1. This CDR3 region has 14 residues. The data derive from a study of CD8 T cells in ankylosing spondylitis. Study conclusions and caveats: Certain motif variants had earlier been reported in reactive arthritis synovial fluid and blood. Disease-linked clones were CD8+ and relatively rare in peripheral blood. Clones linked to disease were reported to show significant enrichment in matched ankylosing spondylitis synovial fluid. Within ankylosing spondylitis blood, a TCR beta motif made up of several highly homologous variants appeared to be characteristic.

Using quantitative 5'-RACE with molecular barcodes, the authors made TCR beta libraries. TCRdb recomputed calls from the 5' RACE reads with MiXCR, one row per CDR3 protein. The sample has about 420,000 distinct CDR3 sequences, around 22% seen once. This receptor was identified in a male donor with ankylosing spondylitis. The sample comprised blood, either unsorted or a sorted T cell fraction (not recorded which). The J gene is TRBJ2-5, the V gene TRBV5-1, with 10 bases aligning to TRBD2. For the CDR3, the DNA is TGCGCCAGCAGCTTCGGACTAGCGGAAGAGACCCAGTACTTC. It yields the protein CASSFGLAEETQYF.